This T cell receptor (beta chain) was sequenced during a study of B cell selection in AIRE deficiency. Produced via immunoSEQ multiplex PCR; TCRdb's table is partial and in-frame only. Of approximately 19,000 clones in the sample, more than 95% were seen once. Worth noting for this clone: The target antigen is unknown.

Study outcomes and limitations: Of 3657 shared Treg TCRbeta sequences, about 32% were healthy-donor-only and around 8.7% patient-only.

The CDR3 extends over 14 amino acids. Per the germline V gene, CDR1 is SGHTA and CDR2 is FQGNSA. Trimming removed 1 base from V and 6 bases from J, with 12 bases in between. CD4+CD127+ cells were sorted as the conventional CD4 T cells. Sequenced material: conventional CD4+ T cells sorted from PBMCs. This chain uses TRBV7-2 with TRBJ1-2; tentatively, D is TRBD1 (5 bases). The receptor was derived from a human donor with AIRE deficiency. The CDR3 protein is CASSLVLQGDGYTF. Written as DNA, the CDR3 is TGTGCCAGCAGCTTAGTACTTCAAGGGGATGGCTACACCTTC.